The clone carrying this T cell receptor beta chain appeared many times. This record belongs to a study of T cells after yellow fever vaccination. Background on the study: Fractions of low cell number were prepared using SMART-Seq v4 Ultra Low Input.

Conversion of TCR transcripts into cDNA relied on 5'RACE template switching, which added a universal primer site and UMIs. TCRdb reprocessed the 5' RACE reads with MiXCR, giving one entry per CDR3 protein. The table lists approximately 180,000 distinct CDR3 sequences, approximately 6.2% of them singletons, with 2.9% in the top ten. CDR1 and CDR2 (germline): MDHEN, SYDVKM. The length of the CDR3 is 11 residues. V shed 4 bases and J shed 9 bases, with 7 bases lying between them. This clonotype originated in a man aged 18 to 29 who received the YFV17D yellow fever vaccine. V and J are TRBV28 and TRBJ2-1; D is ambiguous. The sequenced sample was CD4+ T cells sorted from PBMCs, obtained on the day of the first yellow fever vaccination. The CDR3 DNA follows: TGTGCCAGCAGTTCCCGCAGTGAGCAGTTCTTC. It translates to CASSSRSEQFF.